This TCR beta chain was found in a study of T cell repertoires in cytomegalovirus infection. MiXCR, applied by TCRdb to the reads, yields one record per CDR3 protein. The top ten hold about an eighth of the sample, which has approximately 990,000 distinct CDR3 sequences, 30% to 40% seen once. The V and J ends lost 5 bases and 0 bases respectively, with 11 bases between them. Per the germline V gene, CDR1 is SGHVS and CDR2 is FNYEAQ. There are 15 residues in the CDR3. Many counts were recorded for this clonotype. The antigen is undetermined. The genes are TRBV7-6 and TRBJ2-1; D remains unclear. This sample comprised cultured CD8+ T cells from PBMCs, obtained from culture after CMV antigen stimulation. This TCR came from a human donor in good health (CMV status not recorded). Some clones in this sample may be carry-over from other donors' samples. The DNA of the CDR3 is TGTGCCAGCAGCGGATGGAGTGACTCCTACAATGAGCAGTTCTTC. It encodes CASSGWSDSYNEQFF.